This T cell receptor beta chain emerged from a study of early T cells in non-severe SARS-CoV-2 infection. Whole-study context: Sequencing was performed on bulk RNA from unsorted whole blood, leaving chains unpaired.

This clonotype was detected ten times or more. Its antigen remains unknown. Whole-study results and caveats: There was a bias toward anti-spike CD8 responses in VDJdb matching, which missed private and CD4 specificities.

The V gene lost 3 bases and the J gene lost 9 bases, with 17 bases spanning the gap. Germline CDR1 and CDR2: DFQATT and SNEGSKA (reference sequence). CDR3 length: 13 residues. Researchers tagged individual cDNA molecules with unique molecular identifiers. Each CDR3 protein gets one entry after TCRdb re-called the 5' RACE reads with MiXCR. The sample lists around 39,000 distinct CDR3 sequences, almost 5.5% occurring once. The V gene is TRBV20-1, the J gene TRBJ2-5; D is possibly TRBD1 or TRBD2 (5 bases each). This receptor was taken from an adult who was a healthcare worker with PCR-confirmed SARS-CoV-2 infection or an uninfected control (not recorded which). The specimen comprised whole blood, sampled at baseline. This CDR3 reads CSASQGPPSPQYF. In DNA form, the CDR3 reads TGCAGTGCTAGCCAGGGACCGCCGAGTCCCCAGTACTTC.